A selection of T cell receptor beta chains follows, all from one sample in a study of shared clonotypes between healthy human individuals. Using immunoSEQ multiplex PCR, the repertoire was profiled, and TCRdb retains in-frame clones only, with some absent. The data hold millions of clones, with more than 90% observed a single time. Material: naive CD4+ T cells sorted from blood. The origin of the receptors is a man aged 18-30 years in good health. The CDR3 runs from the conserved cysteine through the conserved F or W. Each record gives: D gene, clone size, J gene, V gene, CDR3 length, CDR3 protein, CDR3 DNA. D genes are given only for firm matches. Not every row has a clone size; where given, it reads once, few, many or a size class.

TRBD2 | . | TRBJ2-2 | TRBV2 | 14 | CASRLAGGSGELFF | TGTGCCAGCAGACTAGCGGGCGGGTCCGGGGAGCTGTTTTTT
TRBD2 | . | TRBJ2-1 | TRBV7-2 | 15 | CASSLLAGLYNEQFF | TGTGCCAGCAGCCTGCTAGCGGGCCTCTACAATGAGCAGTTCTTC
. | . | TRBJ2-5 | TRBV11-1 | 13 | CASSLGYQETQYF | TGTGCCAGCAGTTTAGGTTACCAAGAGACCCAGTACTTC
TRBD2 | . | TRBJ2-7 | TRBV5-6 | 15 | CASSFFSRGGSEQYF | TGTGCCAGCAGCTTCTTCTCGCGGGGGGGAAGCGAGCAGTACTTC
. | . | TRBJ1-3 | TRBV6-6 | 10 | CASRRNTIYF | TGTGCCAGCAGACGAAACACCATATATTTT
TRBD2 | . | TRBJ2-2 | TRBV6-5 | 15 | CASRFSGSNTGELFF | TGTGCCAGCCGCTTTAGCGGGAGCAACACCGGGGAGCTGTTTTTT
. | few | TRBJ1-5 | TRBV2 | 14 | CASSEISYNQPQHF | TGTGCCAGCAGTGAGATAAGCTACAATCAGCCCCAGCATTTT
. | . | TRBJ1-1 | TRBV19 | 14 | CASSMRGGNTEAFF | TGTGCCAGTAGTATGAGGGGAGGGAACACTGAAGCTTTCTTT
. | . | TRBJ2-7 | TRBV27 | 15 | CASRVFSGARYEQYF | TGTGCCAGCAGGGTCTTTTCGGGAGCCCGGTACGAGCAGTACTTC
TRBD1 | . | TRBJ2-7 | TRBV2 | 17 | CASYRGQGIVSSYEQYF | TGTGCCAGCTATAGGGGACAGGGTATTGTTAGCTCCTACGAGCAGTACTTC
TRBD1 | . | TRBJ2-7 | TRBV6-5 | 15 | CASSSGQVGTYEQYF | TGTGCCAGCAGTTCTGGACAGGTGGGGACCTACGAGCAGTACTTC
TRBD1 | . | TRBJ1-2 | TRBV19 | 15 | CASRRTGEANYGYTF | TGTGCCAGTAGAAGAACAGGGGAGGCTAACTATGGCTACACCTTC